The entry below gives a single T cell receptor beta chain sequence along with its context. V lost 0 bases and J 4 bases, leaving 0 bases between the germline ends. This CDR3 region has 10 residues. CDR1 and CDR2 from the germline V gene are SQVTM and ANQGSEA. The data stem from a study of a mutant IDH1 vaccine in newly diagnosed glioma. As to time point: baseline, week 1 (first vaccination visit). Treatment given: pre-vaccination baseline after standard-of-care therapy. Sequenced by immunoSEQ multiplex PCR; TCRdb stores in-frame clones only, minus some. The table includes about 34,000 clones, over 60% detected once.

The chain carries TRBV29-1 and TRBJ1-1; D call uncertain. The starting material was peripheral blood mononuclear cells (PBMCs), obtained from a glioma patient treated with radiotherapy, temozolomide or both. The receptor was isolated from a middle-aged man with glioma. Some clones in this sample may be carry-over from other donors' samples. The CDR3 loop reads CSVEDTEAFF. CDR3 in DNA: TGCAGCGTTGAAGACACTGAAGCTTTCTTT.